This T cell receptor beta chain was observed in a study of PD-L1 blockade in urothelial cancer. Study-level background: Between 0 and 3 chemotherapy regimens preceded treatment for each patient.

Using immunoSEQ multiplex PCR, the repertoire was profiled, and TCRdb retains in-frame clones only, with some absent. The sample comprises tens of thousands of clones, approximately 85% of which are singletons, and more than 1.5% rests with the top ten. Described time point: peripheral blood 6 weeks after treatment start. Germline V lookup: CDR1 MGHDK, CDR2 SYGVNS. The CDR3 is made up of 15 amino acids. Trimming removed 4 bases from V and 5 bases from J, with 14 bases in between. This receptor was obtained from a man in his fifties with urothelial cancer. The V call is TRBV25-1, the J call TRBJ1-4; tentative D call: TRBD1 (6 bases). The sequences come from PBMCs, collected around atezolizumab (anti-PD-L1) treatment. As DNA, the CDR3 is TGTGCCAGCAGTGCCCTCGGGGGGGCCAATGAAAAACTGTTTTTT. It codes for CASSALGGANEKLFF.